The entry below gives a single T cell receptor beta chain sequence along with its context. Its specificity is unknown. With 60 Vbeta and 13 Jbeta primers, the PCR was carried out. This table comes from immunoSEQ multiplex PCR, and its TCRdb copy is limited to in-frame clones, with some not included. The sample gives around 100,000 clones, over 70% of which show up once; 4% to 5% is in the top ten. The CDR3 contains 17 residues. Germline CDR1 is GTSNPN and CDR2 is SVGIG (reference sequence). Trimming removed 0 bases from V and 4 bases from J, with 21 bases in between. These data belong to a study of cytomegalovirus exposure and HLA in healthy donors. Turning to the study itself: One earlier analysis, a look at around 180 million T cells, found about 110 million unique TCR beta sequences. Counted in an early data release were about 85 million unique TCRs from HLA-typed donors. Whole-study results and caveats: Earlier analysis found most TCR beta V segments productive about 87% or about 30% of the time. Analysis performed later found 16,000 or so TCR beta sequences associated with HLA alleles at 0.05 false discovery rate.

This TCR was recovered from a woman aged 40 to 55 in good health and CMV-seropositive. The sample consisted of PBMCs. The gene calls are TRBV30 and TRBJ2-5; D possibly corresponds to TRBD1 (6 bases). In nucleotides, the CDR3 is TGTGCCTGGAGTGTCTTCGGCTTCCAGGGGCAAAGAGAGACCCAGTACTTC. This codes for CAWSVFGFQGQRETQYF.